What follows are 4 T cell receptor beta chains derived from one specimen sequenced in a study of metastatic and nonmetastatic thyroid tumors. Thyroid surgery took place with no prior treatment in any patient. TCRdb reprocessed the PCR reads using MiXCR. The sample includes about 8,700 clones, approximately 27% seen only once; the top ten take 5% to 6.5%. The sequenced material came from adjacent normal tissue. The receptors shown here come from a female donor with papillary thyroid cancer or a benign thyroid nodule (not recorded which). Some clones in this sample may be carry-over from other donors' samples.

By frequency in the sample, this clone is medium-sized (0.01 to 0.1%). The J gene is TRBJ2-7, the V gene TRBV12-3 or TRBV12-4; TRBD2 aligns across 7 bases. Trimming at V came to 2 bases and at J to 1 base, leaving 8 bases not matched to a gene. This CDR3 contains 16 residues. The DNA of the CDR3 is TGTGCCAGCAGTTTATTCCCAGCGGGGCCGTCCTACGAGCAGTACTTC. The encoded protein is CASSLFPAGPSYEQYF.

A few counts support this clone. One end of the junction fails to match germline, which may point to a read error. The chain has TRBV6-6 and TRBJ1-6; 9 nucleotides agree with TRBD1. The CDR3 has 14 residues. Germline CDR1 is MNHNY and CDR2 is SVGAGI (reference sequence). In DNA form, the CDR3 reads TGTGCAAGCAGTTACGAACAGGGGGCTTCACACCTCCACTTT. Amino acids: CASSYEQGASHLHF.

This clone is classed as medium-sized. The chain joins TRBV24-1 to TRBJ2-7; 11 positions match TRBD1. CDR1 is KGHDR and CDR2 is SFDVKD in the germline V gene. The CDR3 totals 14 residues. The V segment lost 9 bases and the J segment 7 bases; nucleotides outside the gene matches: 10. The CDR3 DNA reads TGTGCCACCCGGACAGGGGGCGAGGCGGGAGAGCAGTACTTC. It specifies CATRTGGEAGEQYF.

V usage is TRBV6-2 or TRBV6-3 and J usage is TRBJ2-7; D not certain. CDR3 length equals 14 residues. From germline, CDR1 is MNHEY and CDR2 SVGEGT. The V and J ends lost 5 bases and 3 bases respectively, with 14 bases between them. The CDR3 region is CASSNTLDLYEQYF. The DNA of the CDR3 is TGTGCCAGCAGTAATACTCTGGACCTCTACGAGCAGTACTTC.